Presented here are 10 T cell receptor beta chains from one specimen sequenced in a study of tumor and adjacent non-tumor tissue in lung cancer. RNA was extracted from bulk tissue without any cell sorting. This non-tumor lung sample came from over 3 cm beyond the tumor edge. Three rounds of nested PCR, following a modified ARM-PCR protocol, produced the TCRbeta library. TCRdb re-analysed the multiplex PCR reads in MiXCR, keeping a single row per CDR3 protein. This sample has under 75,000 distinct CDR3 sequences, with around 65% found just once. The sample was distant non-tumor lung tissue. All receptors derive from a woman aged 45-59 years with non-small cell lung cancer.

Points on this clonotype: One end of the junction is discordant with germline, which a read error may explain. This chain links TRBV12-3 or TRBV12-4 with TRBJ1-1; 9 bases are shared with TRBD1. The CDR3 has 16 residues. The CDR3 spells CASSLGQGRPLIEASF. CDR3 DNA: TGTGCCAGCAGTCTGGGACAGGGCAGACCATTGATTGAAGCTTCCTTT.

A note on this clonotype: This may be a read error, as it is one base from a much larger clone. The gene calls are TRBV10-3 and TRBJ1-5; D call uncertain. Germline V gene sequence: CDR1 ENHRY, CDR2 SYGVKD. V was pared by 6 bases and J by 4 bases, with 13 bases between. The CDR3 is 14 residues long. The CDR3 loop is CAISEQLDNQPQHF. DNA of the CDR3: TGTGCCATCAGCGAACAGCTTGATAATCAGCCCCAGCATTTT.

In regard to this clonotype: A junction boundary mismatches the germline segment, possibly from a read error. The rearrangement links TRBV11-2 to TRBJ2-1, with 7 bases lining up with TRBD1. This CDR3 spans 15 amino acids. CDR1 is SGHAT, CDR2 FQNNGV, per germline. The CDR3 sequence: CATSLGQVPYNEQSF. As DNA, the CDR3 is TGTGCCACCAGCTTAGGACAGGTCCCCTACAATGAGCAGTCCTTC.

This clonotype was seen a few times. A much larger clone lies one base from this, so it may be a read error. CDR3 region: CVSSEGWGSYNEQFF. The CDR3 DNA reads as TGTGTCAGCAGTGAAGGCTGGGGTTCCTACAATGAGCAGTTCTTC. The V call is TRBV6-1, the J call TRBJ2-1; no reliable D call. Germline loops: CDR1 MNHNS, CDR2 SASEGT. The CDR3 length is 15 residues.

Of note for this clonotype: A much larger clone differs from this one at a single base, so this may be a read error. The chain joins TRBV4-1 to TRBJ2-1; 8 bases map to TRBD2. V lost 4 bases and J lost 10; bases outside the gene matches: 9. The CDR3 is 14 amino acids. CDR1 is MGHRA and CDR2 is YSYEKL in the germline V gene. CDR3 in DNA: TGCGCCAGCAGCCCGGGACTAGTGGGAGACGAGCAGTTCTTC. Protein product: CASSPGLVGDEQFF.

With regard to this clonotype: One end of the junction fails to match germline, which may point to a read error. V usage is TRBV14 and J usage is TRBJ2-5; D gene unclear. CDR1 is SGHDN and CDR2 is FVKESK in the germline V gene. The CDR3 has 11 amino acids. The CDR3 is CANSQSEIQYF. The CDR3 nucleotides read TGTGCCAACAGCCAATCTGAGATCCAGTACTTC.

A remark on this clonotype: At one end, the junction sequence differs from germline, possibly due to a read error. The rearrangement joins TRBV20-1 to TRBJ2-7, with 8 bases matching TRBD2. This CDR3 region has 15 residues. Germline loops: CDR1 DFQATT, CDR2 SNEGSKA (reference sequence). The CDR3 region is CSATDPGLGTYEQYF. The CDR3 DNA reads TGCAGTGCTACAGACCCGGGACTAGGTACTTACGAACAGTACTTC.

This clonotype has a count of ten or more. The chain has TRBV4-1 and TRBJ2-3; D possibly corresponds to TRBD2 (6 bases). The CDR3 is made up of 16 amino acids. CDR1 and CDR2 (germline): MGHRA, YSYEKL. The V end was cut by 3 bases, the J end by 0 bases, with 13 bases between. In nucleotides, the CDR3 is TGCGCCAGCAGCCAGGGTAGCGGACCGAGCACAGATACGCAGTATTTT. Translated: CASSQGSGPSTDTQYF.

This clonotype was picked up a small number of times. This may come from a read error, since a much larger clone is one base off. CDR3 in amino acids: CVSRPPAGADSTDTQYF. The CDR3 nucleotides are TGTGTCAGCAGACCCCCAGCGGGAGCGGATAGCACAGATACGCAGTATTTT. The genes are TRBV6-5 and TRBJ2-3; TRBD2 matches at 8 bases. The V gene's germline CDR1 is MNHEY and CDR2 SVGAGI. The CDR3 sequence is 17 residues long.

For this clonotype: Since a much larger clone is just one base distant, this may be a read error. This chain uses TRBV28 with TRBJ2-5; D unclear. This CDR3 has 14 amino acids. V dropped 3 bases and J dropped 6 bases, with 14 bases sitting between them. Per germline, CDR1 MDHEN and CDR2 SYDVKM. The DNA of the CDR3 is TGTGCCAGCAGTTTTTGGCAGGCGGAGAAGACCCAGTACTTC. Residues: CASSFWQAEKTQYF.